This entry lists 10 T cell receptor beta chains sequenced from one sample in a study of patients and donors after allogeneic stem cell transplantation. TCRdb reprocessed the RT-PCR reads via MiXCR and lists one record per CDR3 protein. The repertoire holds approximately 150,000 distinct CDR3 sequences, with more than 20% as singletons. Sequencing was done on a sample of blood, either unsorted or a sorted T cell fraction (not recorded which). These receptors were obtained from a human donor who was either an allogeneic HSCT recipient or a stem cell or donor lymphocyte infusion donor (not recorded which). It is not recorded whose cells these are; they may come from a transplant donor.

CDR3 nucleotides: TGTGCCAGCAGCCCACCGGGACTTTCAACTCTTCAAGAGACCCAGTACTTC. Its translation is CASSPPGLSTLQETQYF. This rearrangement joins TRBV9 to TRBJ2-5, with D maybe TRBD2 (6 bases). The germline V and J ends were trimmed by 4 bases and 2 bases, with 21 bases remaining between them. Germline V gene sequence: CDR1 SGDLS, CDR2 YYNGEE. This CDR3 region has 17 residues.

The chain links TRBV20-1 to TRBJ1-1; 8 bases map to TRBD1. J gave up 3 bases and V 5 bases, and 8 bases lay outside the gene matches. Germline loops: CDR1 DFQATT, CDR2 SNEGSKA (reference sequence). The CDR3 contains 14 residues. DNA of the CDR3: TGCAGTGCTCCCAAGGCAGGGGGCGACACTGAAGCTTTCTTT. Translating gives CSAPKAGGDTEAFF.

The V call is TRBV7-9, the J call TRBJ2-4; D is undetermined. The CDR3 has 14 residues. CDR1 is SEHNR, CDR2 FQNEAQ, per germline (reference sequence). V lost 1 base and J lost 0, with 4 bases in between. CDR3 coding DNA: TGTGCCAGCAGCTTAGGGGAAGCCAAAAACATTCAGTACTTC. It is translated as CASSLGEAKNIQYF.

The gene calls are TRBV2 and TRBJ1-1; D ambiguous. Between the trimmed V and J ends, which lost 4 bases and 3 bases, there was a span of 9 bases. Germline CDR1 and CDR2: SNHLY and FYNNEI. This CDR3 region has 13 residues. CDR3 in DNA: TGTGCCAGCAGTGCCCCCGGGGACACTGAAGCTTTCTTT. This sequence encodes CASSAPGDTEAFF.

The V and J genes are TRBV6-2 or TRBV6-3 and TRBJ2-7; possibly TRBD1 for D (5 bases). V lost 8 bases to trimming and J lost 0 bases, with 11 bases between them. The length of the CDR3 is 13 residues. Germline assignment: CDR1 MNHEY and CDR2 SVGEGT. The CDR3 DNA reads TGTGCCAGCCTAATGACAGCCTCCTACGAGCAGTACTTC. It specifies CASLMTASYEQYF.

This chain joins TRBV20-1 and TRBJ2-7, with D possibly matching TRBD2 (6 bases). The germline V gene encodes CDR1 DFQATT and CDR2 SNEGSKA (reference sequence). The CDR3 extends over 13 amino acids. V shed 3 bases and J shed 4 bases, with 13 bases lying between them. CDR3 nucleotide sequence: TGCAGTGCTAGTACGGGACTGCATTACGAGCAGTACTTC. Amino acids: CSASTGLHYEQYF.

This chain uses TRBV5-1 with TRBJ2-7; D is unresolved. The CDR3 length is 14 residues. Germline values: CDR1 SGHRS, CDR2 YFSETQ. V lost 0 bases and J 4 bases, leaving 11 bases between the germline ends. This CDR3 reads CASSLGQLGYEQYF. As DNA, the CDR3 is TGCGCCAGCAGCTTGGGTCAGCTCGGGTACGAGCAGTACTTC.

The rearrangement links TRBV18 to TRBJ1-1, with 9 bases aligning to TRBD1. The V gene end was trimmed by 0 bases and the J gene end by 4 bases; junction bases not matched to a gene: 3. There are 15 residues in the CDR3. CDR1 and CDR2 (germline): KGHSH, LQKENI. The CDR3 region is CASSPPDRGSTEAFF. CDR3 sequence (DNA): TGTGCCAGCTCACCACCGGACAGGGGTAGCACTGAAGCTTTCTTT.

This clonotype was observed a handful of times. J is TRBJ1-2 and V is TRBV12-3 or TRBV12-4, with D maybe TRBD1 (6 bases). Trimming pared 2 bases from V and 0 bases from J, leaving 10 bases between. The CDR3 length is 15 residues. The CDR3 spells CASSLSTGSNYGYTF. For the CDR3, the DNA is TGTGCCAGCAGTTTATCGACAGGATCTAACTATGGCTACACCTTC.

The rearrangement joins TRBV19 to TRBJ1-2; TRBD1 agrees at 7 bases. V was pared by 5 bases and J by 4 bases, with 13 bases of the junction left unmatched. Germline lookup yields CDR1 LNHDA and CDR2 SQIVND (reference sequence). The CDR3 runs 16 residues. The CDR3 coding sequence is TGTGCCAGTAGTCGGAAGCCAGGGGGGAAAATCTATGGCTACACCTTC. Its protein product is CASSRKPGGKIYGYTF.